This is a list of T cell receptor beta chains from one sample in a study of technical replicates of blood from four donors. This table comes from immunoSEQ multiplex PCR, and its TCRdb copy is limited to in-frame clones, with some not included. This sample yields tens of thousands of clones, of which under 98% are seen a single time; about 0.3% belongs to the top ten. Sequences were obtained from T cells isolated from PBMCs. The receptors come from a human donor in good health. The CDR3 runs from the conserved cysteine through the conserved F or W. D genes are given only for firm matches. Only part of the rows carry a size: once, few, many, or a class if the clone is expanded.

v_gene: TRBV11-3; abundance: NA; len: 12; d_gene: NA; j_gene: TRBJ2-2; CDR3aa: CASSPVTGELFF; CDR3nt: TGTGCCAGCAGCCCCGTTACCGGGGAGCTGTTTTTT
v_gene: TRBV4-3; abundance: NA; len: 15; d_gene: NA; j_gene: TRBJ2-7; CDR3aa: CASSSGRGSSYEQYF; CDR3nt: TGCGCCAGCAGCTCGGGACGGGGGAGCTCCTACGAGCAGTACTTC
v_gene: TRBV9; abundance: NA; len: 14; d_gene: NA; j_gene: TRBJ1-1; CDR3aa: CASSPRRTNTEAFF; CDR3nt: TGTGCCAGCAGCCCACGACGGACTAACACTGAAGCTTTCTTT
v_gene: TRBV5-8; abundance: once; len: 15; d_gene: NA; j_gene: TRBJ2-1; CDR3aa: CASSLAWREYNEQFF; CDR3nt: TGTGCCAGCAGCTTGGCCTGGAGGGAGTACAATGAGCAGTTCTTC
v_gene: TRBV7-2; abundance: NA; len: 18; d_gene: NA; j_gene: TRBJ1-5; CDR3aa: CASSTRWGGDISNQPQHF; CDR3nt: TGTGCCAGCAGCACGAGGTGGGGGGGTGATATAAGCAATCAGCCCCAGCATTTT
v_gene: TRBV7-2; abundance: NA; len: 11; d_gene: TRBD1; j_gene: TRBJ1-2; CDR3aa: CASEGAPGYTF; CDR3nt: TGTGCCAGCGAGGGGGCGCCTGGCTACACCTTC
v_gene: TRBV9; abundance: NA; len: 14; d_gene: TRBD1; j_gene: TRBJ2-3; CDR3aa: CASSFGQGTDTQYF; CDR3nt: TGTGCCAGCAGCTTCGGACAGGGAACAGATACGCAGTATTTT
v_gene: TRBV6-5; abundance: NA; len: 13; d_gene: TRBD1; j_gene: TRBJ1-5; CDR3aa: CASKPQGSQPQHF; CDR3nt: TGTGCCAGCAAACCACAGGGGAGTCAGCCCCAGCATTTT
v_gene: TRBV6-5; abundance: NA; len: 12; d_gene: NA; j_gene: TRBJ1-1; CDR3aa: CASSYSSGEAFF; CDR3nt: TGTGCCAGCAGTTACTCCTCAGGGGAAGCTTTCTTT
v_gene: TRBV9; abundance: NA; len: 13; d_gene: NA; j_gene: TRBJ1-2; CDR3aa: CASSPSVSYGYTF; CDR3nt: TGTGCCAGCAGCCCCTCGGTTTCCTATGGCTACACCTTC
v_gene: TRBV5-6; abundance: NA; len: 13; d_gene: NA; j_gene: TRBJ2-3; CDR3aa: CASSLGSGDTQYF; CDR3nt: TGTGCCAGCAGCTTGGGGTCGGGAGATACGCAGTATTTT
v_gene: TRBV10-3; abundance: NA; len: 16; d_gene: TRBD2; j_gene: TRBJ2-7; CDR3aa: CAISEGGLAGVREQYF; CDR3nt: TGTGCCATCAGTGAGGGTGGACTAGCGGGAGTCCGCGAGCAGTACTTC
v_gene: TRBV9; abundance: NA; len: 20; d_gene: TRBD2; j_gene: TRBJ2-2; CDR3aa: CASSPRNSGRGLAFAGELFF; CDR3nt: TGTGCCAGCAGCCCCCGTAATAGCGGGAGAGGACTTGCGTTCGCCGGGGAGCTGTTTTTT
v_gene: TRBV5-5; abundance: NA; len: 15; d_gene: TRBD1; j_gene: TRBJ2-2; CDR3aa: CASSATGGLSGELFF; CDR3nt: TGTGCCAGCAGTGCAACAGGGGGCCTTTCCGGGGAGCTGTTTTTT
v_gene: TRBV30; abundance: once; len: 13; d_gene: TRBD1; j_gene: TRBJ1-1; CDR3aa: CAWRQGAYTEAFF; CDR3nt: TGTGCCTGGAGACAGGGGGCTTACACTGAAGCTTTCTTT
v_gene: TRBV4-1; abundance: NA; len: 16; d_gene: TRBD2; j_gene: TRBJ2-7; CDR3aa: CASGMGRAGGPYEQYF; CDR3nt: TGCGCCAGTGGCATGGGGCGAGCGGGAGGGCCCTACGAGCAGTACTTC
v_gene: TRBV7-6; abundance: NA; len: 13; d_gene: NA; j_gene: TRBJ2-5; CDR3aa: CASSIRQRETQYF; CDR3nt: TGTGCCAGCAGCATCCGACAGAGAGAGACCCAGTACTTC
v_gene: TRBV6-1; abundance: NA; len: 15; d_gene: NA; j_gene: TRBJ1-1; CDR3aa: CASSEEGIRNTEAFF; CDR3nt: TGTGCCAGCAGTGAGGAGGGGATAAGGAACACTGAAGCTTTCTTT
v_gene: TRBV5-6; abundance: once; len: 13; d_gene: NA; j_gene: TRBJ2-2; CDR3aa: CASRGSLTGELFF; CDR3nt: TGTGCCAGCAGGGGCTCCCTCACCGGGGAGCTGTTTTTT
v_gene: TRBV6-5; abundance: NA; len: 15; d_gene: TRBD1; j_gene: TRBJ2-7; CDR3aa: CASSLWTGESYEQYF; CDR3nt: TGTGCCAGCAGTTTATGGACAGGGGAGTCCTACGAGCAGTACTTC
v_gene: TRBV14; abundance: once; len: 14; d_gene: NA; j_gene: TRBJ2-1; CDR3aa: CASSQSLVHNEQFF; CDR3nt: TGTGCCAGCAGCCAAAGCCTAGTGCACAATGAGCAGTTCTTC
v_gene: TRBV6-6; abundance: NA; len: 15; d_gene: TRBD1; j_gene: TRBJ1-1; CDR3aa: CASSRKQGQDTEAFF; CDR3nt: TGTGCCAGCAGCCGAAAGCAGGGACAGGACACTGAAGCTTTCTTT
v_gene: TRBV30; abundance: NA; len: 16; d_gene: TRBD1; j_gene: TRBJ2-4; CDR3aa: CAWSPPMGQGKNIQYF; CDR3nt: TGTGCCTGGAGTCCACCTATGGGACAGGGTAAAAACATTCAGTACTTC
v_gene: TRBV27; abundance: NA; len: 13; d_gene: NA; j_gene: TRBJ1-1; CDR3aa: CASSLYPGLEAFF; CDR3nt: TGTGCCAGCAGTTTATACCCCGGACTTGAAGCTTTCTTT
v_gene: TRBV10-3; abundance: NA; len: 11; d_gene: NA; j_gene: TRBJ1-2; CDR3aa: CAASDTYGYTF; CDR3nt: TGTGCCGCCTCGGACACCTATGGCTACACCTTC
v_gene: TRBV4-2; abundance: NA; len: 15; d_gene: NA; j_gene: TRBJ2-3; CDR3aa: CASSQELVTADTQYF; CDR3nt: TGTGCCAGCAGCCAAGAACTAGTAACTGCAGATACGCAGTATTTT
v_gene: TRBV28; abundance: once; len: 13; d_gene: NA; j_gene: TRBJ2-7; CDR3aa: CASSLSRDYEQYF; CDR3nt: TGTGCCAGCAGTTTATCGAGGGACTACGAGCAGTACTTC
v_gene: TRBV27; abundance: NA; len: 15; d_gene: TRBD2; j_gene: TRBJ2-3; CDR3aa: CASSFGGSGTDTQYF; CDR3nt: TGTGCCAGCAGTTTTGGCGGGAGTGGCACAGATACGCAGTATTTT